These 6 T cell receptor beta chains originate from one sample sequenced in a study of blood T cell repertoires in COVID-19. TCRdb's table, derived via immunoSEQ multiplex PCR, lists solely in-frame clones and lacks some. This sample yields some 320,000 clones, of which roughly nine tenths are seen a single time; around 2.5% belongs to the top ten. Sequencing was carried out using PBMCs or T cells enriched from blood (not recorded which). These receptors all stem from a man aged 55 to 70 who had recovered from COVID-19.

This clone occurred once. This chain connects TRBV2 to TRBJ2-7; TRBD1 agrees at 9 bases. Germline CDR1 is SNHLY and CDR2 is FYNNEI. The CDR3 extends over 12 amino acids. V lost 6 bases to trimming and J lost 4 bases; unmatched junction nucleotides: 1. CDR3 protein: CASRDRGYEQYF. The CDR3 region has the DNA TGTGCCAGCAGGGACAGGGGATACGAGCAGTACTTC.

J is TRBJ1-1 and V is TRBV27, with 8 bases that match TRBD1. Germline CDR1 reads MNHEY; CDR2 reads SMNVEV (reference sequence). V trimming: 5 bases; J trimming: 1 base; junction bases outside the gene matches: 6. This CDR3 region has 15 residues. CDR3: CASSPQQGGNTEAFF. CDR3 nucleotide sequence: TGTGCCAGCAGTCCGCAACAGGGGGGGAACACTGAAGCTTTCTTT.

The chain recombines TRBV12-3 or TRBV12-4 with TRBJ1-5; no clear D gene. This CDR3 has 12 amino acids. Trimming pared 5 bases from V and 3 bases from J, leaving 5 bases between. DNA of the CDR3: TGTGCCAGCAGTATCGTCAATCAGCCCCAGCATTTT. The encoded protein is CASSIVNQPQHF.

A word on this clone: Other DNA sequences of this sample code for an identical CDR3. The CDR3 DNA sequence: TGTGCCAGCAGTGAGAGAGGGAACTATGGCTACACCTTC. Translating gives CASSERGNYGYTF. The chain joins TRBV6-1 to TRBJ1-2; D is unclear. This CDR3 is 13 amino acids long. The V gene lost 3 bases and the J gene lost 2 bases, with 7 bases spanning the gap. The germline CDR1 and CDR2 sequences are MNHNS and SASEGT.

The chain couples TRBV7-2 to TRBJ2-2; D is unresolved. This CDR3 comprises 13 residues. The germline CDR1 and CDR2 sequences are SGHTA and FQGNSA. Between the trimmed V and J ends, which lost 7 bases and 5 bases, there was a span of 11 bases. This chain's CDR3 is CASKPRVTGELFF. The CDR3 DNA reads TGTGCCAGCAAACCCCGGGTAACCGGGGAGCTGTTTTTT.

The rearrangement links TRBV3-1 (or the pseudogene TRBV3-2) to TRBJ1-4; 8 bases fit TRBD1. V trimming: 2 bases; J trimming: 7 bases; junction bases outside the gene matches: 3. The germline V gene has CDR1 LGHDT and CDR2 YNNKEL (reference sequence). CDR3 length: 14 amino acids. Here the CDR3 DNA reads TGTGCCAGCAGCCAACAGGGGGCGGTTGAAAAACTGTTTTTT. Protein: CASSQQGAVEKLFF.